What follows are 20 T cell receptor beta chains derived from one specimen sequenced in a study of blood T cell repertoires in COVID-19. The table came from immunoSEQ multiplex PCR; TCRdb's copy has only in-frame clones and leaves some out. The sample consists of approximately 170,000 clones, about four fifths of them appearing once. The sequenced sample was peripheral blood. The receptors shown here come from a woman of 80 years or more with active or convalescent COVID-19.

CDR3 sequence: CASSTTSDTQYF. CDR3 nucleotides: TGTGCCAGCAGCACAACGTCAGATACGCAGTATTTT. V usage is TRBV7-3 and J usage is TRBJ2-3, with unresolved D. The germline V and J ends were trimmed by 5 bases and 4 bases, with 7 bases remaining between them. This CDR3 has 12 residues. Germline loops: CDR1 SGHTA, CDR2 FQGTGA.

The J gene is TRBJ2-2, the V gene TRBV5-1, with D possibly TRBD1 on 5 matching bases. Germline V gives CDR1 SGHRS, CDR2 YFSETQ. The length of the CDR3 is 17 residues. V was clipped by 4 bases and J by 6 bases, with 22 bases between them. CDR3: CASSPRSPGQSAGELFF. The CDR3 DNA is TGCGCCAGCAGCCCCCGGTCGCCAGGGCAGAGCGCCGGGGAGCTGTTTTTT.

The genes are TRBV5-1 and TRBJ2-1; 9 bases match TRBD2. The CDR3 loop spans 16 amino acids. From germline, CDR1 is SGHRS and CDR2 YFSETQ. With 3 bases clipped from V and 0 bases from J, the junction kept 4 bases outside the gene matches. Here the CDR3 reads CASSSNSGGSYNEQFF. The CDR3 DNA reads TGCGCCAGCAGCTCTAATAGCGGGGGCTCCTACAATGAGCAGTTCTTC.

The chain combines TRBV3-1 (or the pseudogene TRBV3-2) with TRBJ1-3; TRBD1 is a possible D gene (5 bases). Trimming stripped 3 bases from V and 6 bases from J, with 9 bases between. Germline V CDR1 and CDR2: LGHDT, YNNKEL (reference sequence). The CDR3 contains 13 residues. CDR3 in amino acids: CASSQSGLNTIYF. CDR3 DNA sequence: TGTGCCAGCAGCCAGTCAGGGCTAAACACCATATATTTT.

This clone has just one count. The rearrangement links TRBV28 to TRBJ2-3, with D possibly TRBD2 on 5 matching bases. With 3 bases removed from V and 6 bases from J, the gap between germline ends came to 13 bases. Looked up from germline, CDR1 is MDHEN and CDR2 is SYDVKM. The CDR3 totals 14 residues. DNA for the CDR3: TGTGCCAGCAGTTTGAGGGTCCGTGGGGATACGCAGTATTTT. This sequence encodes CASSLRVRGDTQYF.

V is TRBV27 and J is TRBJ2-3, with 7 bases fitting TRBD2. J was trimmed by 3 bases and V by 10 bases; bases with no gene match: 19. CDR1 is MNHEY and CDR2 is SMNVEV in the germline V gene (reference sequence). CDR3 length: 17 amino acids. The CDR3 is CATNKWGGRALTDTQYF. In DNA form, the CDR3 reads TGTGCCACCAACAAGTGGGGGGGGAGAGCACTTACAGATACGCAGTATTTT.

The chain is built from TRBV7-6 and TRBJ1-2; D possibly corresponds to TRBD1 (6 bases). Trimming took 4 bases from V and 1 from J, leaving 25 bases between them. There are 19 residues in the CDR3. Germline values: CDR1 SGHVS, CDR2 FNYEAQ. The CDR3 bases are TGTGCCAGCAGCTCCGGTTGGGGCGGCCGGGACAAGATTAACTATGGCTACACCTTC. Protein product: CASSSGWGGRDKINYGYTF.

There are a few counts of this clone. The rearrangement joins TRBV6-1 to TRBJ1-2; tentative D call: TRBD1 (5 bases). From germline, CDR1 is MNHNS and CDR2 SASEGT. The ends were cut back, 2 bases at V and 7 bases at J, with 14 bases in the middle. The CDR3 is 14 residues long. The CDR3, as DNA: TGTGCCAGCAGTGAAAGGGGATCCGCCTTTGGCTACACCTTC. Protein product: CASSERGSAFGYTF.

Ten or more counts support this clone. Other nucleotide sequences from this sample produce the same CDR3. The chain joins TRBV9 to TRBJ1-6; 8 nucleotides align to TRBD1. The CDR3 has 15 residues. V trimming: 2 bases; J trimming: 7 bases; junction bases outside the gene matches: 5. Germline CDR1 is SGDLS and CDR2 is YYNGEE. This CDR3 reads CASSVRDRQNSPLHF. CDR3 in DNA: TGTGCCAGCAGCGTCCGGGACAGGCAAAATTCACCCCTCCACTTT. Together with reference TRBV9 and TRBJ1-6, the CDR3 gives the full variable domain: DSGVTQTPKHLITATGQRVTLRCSPRSGDLSVYWYQQSLDQGLQFLIQYYNGEERAKGNILERFSAQQFPDLHSELNLSSLELGDSALYFCASSVRDRQNSPLHFGNGTRLTVT.

This clone was seen more than once but under ten times. The CDR3 spells CASRQGGGGYTF. The CDR3 nucleotides are TGTGCCAGCAGACAGGGGGGCGGAGGCTACACCTTC. This chain uses TRBV6-5 with TRBJ1-2; the match to TRBD1 covers 8 bases. This CDR3 has 12 amino acids. The V gene's germline CDR1 is MNHEY and CDR2 SVGAGI. The junction had 5 bases not matched to a gene; V was cut back by 6 bases and J by 8 bases.

V gene TRBV9 combines with J gene TRBJ1-4, with D maybe TRBD1 (5 bases). Germline CDR1 reads SGDLS; CDR2 reads YYNGEE. The germline V and J ends were trimmed by 3 bases and 0 bases, with 12 bases remaining between them. The CDR3 is made up of 16 amino acids. CDR3 DNA: TGTGCCAGCAGCGCGGGGGTTGGGGCAACTAATGAAAAACTGTTTTTT. Translated: CASSAGVGATNEKLFF. Complete variable domain (other parts from reference TRBV9 and TRBJ1-4): DSGVTQTPKHLITATGQRVTLRCSPRSGDLSVYWYQQSLDQGLQFLIQYYNGEERAKGNILERFSAQQFPDLHSELNLSSLELGDSALYFCASSAGVGATNEKLFFGSGTQLSVL.

The V gene is TRBV6-5, the J gene TRBJ1-6; maybe TRBD1 (5 bases). CDR1 and CDR2 from the germline V gene are MNHEY and SVGAGI. The V end was cut by 5 bases, the J end by 14 bases, with 19 bases between. The CDR3 contains 14 residues. The CDR3 nucleotides are TGTGCCAGCAGTACCAGGGAGGGGAGGAGGGCCCTCCACTTT. Residues: CASSTREGRRALHF.

This clone was detected only a few times. The chain is built from TRBV27 and TRBJ1-4; maybe TRBD1 (5 bases). V dropped 2 bases and J dropped 4 bases, with 14 bases sitting between them. The CDR3 is 16 residues long. Germline assignment: CDR1 MNHEY and CDR2 SMNVEV (reference sequence). The CDR3 reads CASSLRSWGGNEKLFF. The DNA of the CDR3 is TGTGCCAGCAGTTTACGGTCGTGGGGGGGTAATGAAAAACTGTTTTTT. The whole variable domain, remainder taken from reference TRBV27 and TRBJ1-4, is EAQVTQNPRYLITVTGKKLTVTCSQNMNHEYMSWYRQDPGLGLRQIYYSMNVEVTDKGDVPEGYKVSRKEKRNFPLILESPSPNQTSLYFCASSLRSWGGNEKLFFGSGTQLSVL.

This clone was picked up a small number of times. The chain carries TRBV7-5 and TRBJ1-1. TRBV7-5 counts as a pseudogene. The CDR3 has 15 residues. The CDR3: CARTTYRGLRTEAFF. The CDR3 nucleotides read TGTGCCAGAACCACTTATCGGGGATTGAGGACTGAAGCTTTCTTT.

This clone has just one count. This chain connects TRBV30 to TRBJ1-1; 7 bases agree with TRBD1. Losses at the gene ends were 3 bases for V and 6 bases for J; bases not matched to a gene: 1. The CDR3 runs 11 residues. Germline loops: CDR1 GTSNPN, CDR2 SVGIG (reference sequence). CDR3 nucleotide sequence: TGTGCCTGGAGGACAGGGCCTGAAGCTTTCTTT. Its translation is CAWRTGPEAFF.

The J gene is TRBJ1-1, the V gene TRBV19, with 8 bases matching TRBD1. Germline assignment: CDR1 LNHDA and CDR2 SQIVND (reference sequence). There are 14 residues in the CDR3. Trimming took 7 bases from V and 1 from J; bases not matched to a gene: 5. The CDR3 bases are TGTGCCAGTAAGGGGGACAGGCGGAACACTGAAGCTTTCTTT. Its translation is CASKGDRRNTEAFF. The variable domain in full, with the rest retrieved from reference TRBV19 and TRBJ1-1, is DGGITQSPKYLFRKEGQNVTLSCEQNLNHDAMYWYRQDPGQGLRLIYYSQIVNDFQKGDIAEGYSVSREKKESFPLTVTSAQKNPTAFYLCASKGDRRNTEAFFGQGTRLTVV.

V and J are TRBV7-9 and TRBJ2-1; 10 nucleotides line up with TRBD2. Losses at the gene ends were 6 bases for V and 10 bases for J; bases not matched to a gene: 6. The CDR3 is made up of 13 amino acids. The germline CDR1 and CDR2 sequences are SEHNR and FQNEAQ (reference sequence). CDR3 loop: CASRVLAGGEQFF. The CDR3 coding sequence is TGTGCCAGCAGAGTTTTAGCGGGAGGCGAGCAGTTCTTC.

V usage is TRBV30 and J usage is TRBJ2-1, with D perhaps matching TRBD1 (5 bases). CDR1 and CDR2 (germline): GTSNPN, SVGIG (reference sequence). V was cut by 4 bases and J by 6 bases, with 10 bases left in between. CDR3 length: 12 residues. In DNA, the CDR3 is TGTGCCTGGACAGGGCTAAGCAATGAGCAGTTCTTC. This codes for CAWTGLSNEQFF. Combining the CDR3 with reference TRBV30 and TRBJ2-1 gives the whole variable domain SQTIHQWPATLVQPVGSPLSLECTVEGTSNPNLYWYRQAAGRGLQLLFYSVGIGQISSEVPQNLSASRPQDRQFILSSKKLLLSDSGFYLCAWTGLSNEQFFGPGTRLTVL.

This chain links TRBV12-5 with TRBJ1-1; tentative D call: TRBD1 (6 bases). Trimming pared 0 bases from V and 4 bases from J, leaving 15 bases between. The germline V gene has CDR1 LGHNT and CDR2 FRNRAP. CDR3 length: 16 residues. CDR3 nucleotide sequence: TGTGCTAGTGGTTTGGTTACCACAGGGACGGGCACTGAAGCTTTCTTT. This sequence encodes CASGLVTTGTGTEAFF.

The chain joins TRBV10-3 to TRBJ2-7; D might be TRBD1 (6 bases). Germline V gene sequence: CDR1 ENHRY, CDR2 SYGVKD. V was pared by 2 bases and J by 5 bases, with 16 bases between. The CDR3 consists of 15 residues. In nucleotides, the CDR3 is TGTGCCATCAGTGAGGGGACATCTTGGACACACGAGCAGTACTTC. Translating gives CAISEGTSWTHEQYF.